Below are 26 T cell receptor beta chains sequenced from a single sample in a study of shared clonotypes between healthy human individuals. Profiled with immunoSEQ multiplex PCR; TCRdb holds only in-frame clones, not every one. The sample has some 1,600,000 clones; approximately 98% are singletons. Sample: naive CD4+ T cells sorted from blood. Specified subset: CD45RA+ positively selected. The receptors were sampled from a man under 40 in good health.

V is TRBV11-2 and J is TRBJ1-2; no clear D gene. The V gene lost 4 bases and the J gene lost 6 bases, with 12 bases spanning the gap. Looked up from germline, CDR1 is SGHAT and CDR2 is FQNNGV. The CDR3 sequence is 13 residues long. CDR3 bases: TGTGCCAGCAGCTCTCGAGGTTGGGATGGCTACACCTTC. As protein: CASSSRGWDGYTF.

This chain joins TRBV28 and TRBJ1-5, with D possibly TRBD1 on 6 matching bases. The CDR3 runs to 14 residues. Germline V lookup: CDR1 MDHEN, CDR2 SYDVKM. V lost 7 bases to trimming and J lost 4 bases, with 14 bases between them. CDR3 amino acids: CASNTDSANQPQHF. In DNA, the CDR3 is TGTGCCAGCAATACGGACAGCGCTAATCAGCCCCAGCATTTT.

The rearrangement joins TRBV5-1 to TRBJ2-2, with 7 positions matching TRBD2. The V and J ends lost 0 bases and 7 bases, in that order; junction bases with no gene match: 3. Germline assignment: CDR1 SGHRS and CDR2 YFSETQ. The CDR3 runs 14 residues. The CDR3 nucleotides read TGCGCCAGCAGCTTGGAGACTAGCTTCGGGGAGCTGTTTTTT. Translating gives CASSLETSFGELFF.

This clone appeared a single time. Other DNA sequences from this sample encode an identical CDR3 as well. V usage is TRBV9 and J usage is TRBJ2-1, with a weak D call TRBD2 (6 bases). CDR3 size: 14 residues. The germline V gene encodes CDR1 SGDLS and CDR2 YYNGEE. Between the trimmed V and J ends, which lost 0 bases and 4 bases, there was a span of 8 bases. CDR3 amino acids: CASSVAGDYNEQFF. The CDR3 nucleotides read TGTGCCAGCAGCGTAGCGGGAGATTACAATGAGCAGTTCTTC. The variable domain in full, completed from reference TRBV9 and TRBJ2-1, reads DSGVTQTPKHLITATGQRVTLRCSPRSGDLSVYWYQQSLDQGLQFLIQYYNGEERAKGNILERFSAQQFPDLHSELNLSSLELGDSALYFCASSVAGDYNEQFFGPGTRLTVL.

The rearrangement joins TRBV28 to TRBJ1-2; D not certain. Trimming shortened V by 5 bases and J by 8 bases, and 18 bases separated the two germline ends. Germline values: CDR1 MDHEN, CDR2 SYDVKM. CDR3 length equals 14 residues. CDR3 DNA: TGTGCCAGCAGTCCCACTCGGTATGGGGAAGGCTACACCTTC. It encodes CASSPTRYGEGYTF.

The J gene is TRBJ2-7, the V gene TRBV28; 7 nucleotides match TRBD1. This CDR3 contains 15 residues. Per the germline V gene, CDR1 is MDHEN and CDR2 is SYDVKM. Trimming took 5 bases from V and 0 from J; bases not matched to a gene: 7. The CDR3 sequence is CASSPGTEISYEQYF. Written as DNA, the CDR3 is TGTGCCAGCAGTCCCGGGACAGAAATCTCCTACGAGCAGTACTTC.

This sequence joins TRBV5-1 and TRBJ2-1; D perhaps matches TRBD2 (6 bases). The CDR3 length is 17 residues. Germline V lookup: CDR1 SGHRS, CDR2 YFSETQ. Trimming took 0 bases from V and 0 from J, leaving 13 bases between them. In DNA, the CDR3 is TGCGCCAGCAGCTTGGCAATAGCGGCTAGCTCCTACAATGAGCAGTTCTTC. This encodes CASSLAIAASSYNEQFF. Supplemented by reference TRBV5-1 and TRBJ2-1, the full variable domain reads KAGVTQTPRYLIKTRGQQVTLSCSPISGHRSVSWYQQTPGQGLQFLFEYFSETQRNKGNFPGRFSGRQFSNSRSEMNVSTLELGDSALYLCASSLAIAASSYNEQFFGPGTRLTVL.

The chain couples TRBV5-4 to TRBJ2-1; D unclear. V was pared by 0 bases and J by 10 bases, with 5 bases between. Germline V gene sequence: CDR1 SGHNT, CDR2 YYREEE (reference sequence). The CDR3 is 11 residues long. CDR3 sequence reads: CASSLGWEQFF. In nucleotides, the CDR3 is TGTGCCAGCAGCTTGGGATGGGAGCAGTTCTTC.

The V and J genes are TRBV11-2 and TRBJ2-7, with D unresolved. The CDR3 spans 16 residues. Germline loops: CDR1 SGHAT, CDR2 FQNNGV. V was cut by 5 bases and J by 2 bases, with 19 bases left in between. The CDR3 DNA sequence: TGTGCCAGCAGCCCTCCCTACTCCGCCGTCACCTACGAGCAGTACTTC. The encoded protein is CASSPPYSAVTYEQYF.

This chain uses TRBV19 with TRBJ2-1; 7 positions agree with TRBD1. Losses at the gene ends were 5 bases for V and 3 bases for J; bases not matched to a gene: 13. CDR1 LNHDA and CDR2 SQIVND come from the germline V gene (reference sequence). This CDR3 is 17 amino acids long. The CDR3 loop reads CASSPRDSLTLYNEQFF. CDR3 bases: TGTGCCAGTAGTCCGAGGGACAGCTTGACTCTCTACAATGAGCAGTTCTTC.

The V call is TRBV5-4, the J call TRBJ2-7; 10 bases map to TRBD2. The junction had 3 bases not matched to a gene; V was cut back by 1 base and J by 5 bases. Germline CDR1 and CDR2: SGHNT and YYREEE (reference sequence). The CDR3 has 14 residues. The CDR3 reads CASSLSSGSHEQYF. CDR3 nucleotides: TGTGCCAGCAGCTTGTCTAGCGGGAGCCACGAGCAGTACTTC. The complete variable domain, with remaining parts taken from reference TRBV5-4 and TRBJ2-7, reads ETGVTQSPTHLIKTRGQQVTLRCSSQSGHNTVSWYQQALGQGPQFIFQYYREEENGRGNFPPRFSGLQFPNYSSELNVNALELDDSALYLCASSLSSGSHEQYFGPGTRLTVT.

In its sample, this clone was seen a few times. This sample includes further DNA sequences coding for the same CDR3. The chain couples TRBV7-3 to TRBJ2-1; D remains unclear. This CDR3 region has 13 residues. The V and J ends lost 5 bases and 4 bases respectively, with 9 bases between them. Germline CDR1 and CDR2: SGHTA and FQGTGA. The CDR3 loop reads CASSPSAYNEQFF. CDR3 DNA sequence: TGTGCCAGCAGCCCATCGGCGTACAATGAGCAGTTCTTC.

In the case of this clone: The same CDR3 also results from other DNA sequences found in this sample. V usage is TRBV14 and J usage is TRBJ1-3, with D unclear. CDR1 is SGHDN, CDR2 FVKESK, per germline. CDR3 length equals 14 residues. Trimming shortened V by 1 base and J by 0 bases, and 4 bases separated the two germline ends. The CDR3 loop reads CASSQVVSGNTIYF. CDR3 DNA: TGTGCCAGCAGCCAAGTTGTCTCTGGAAACACCATATATTTT.

This chain joins TRBV9 and TRBJ1-5; D is unresolved. Germline-derived CDR1 and CDR2 are SGDLS and YYNGEE. Trimming cost V 3 bases and J 0 bases, with 10 bases left between them. The CDR3 contains 15 residues. As DNA, the CDR3 is TGTGCCAGCAGCGCCGGAGGATATAGCAATCAGCCCCAGCATTTT. Translated: CASSAGGYSNQPQHF. The whole variable domain, filled in from reference TRBV9 and TRBJ1-5, reads DSGVTQTPKHLITATGQRVTLRCSPRSGDLSVYWYQQSLDQGLQFLIQYYNGEERAKGNILERFSAQQFPDLHSELNLSSLELGDSALYFCASSAGGYSNQPQHFGDGTRLSIL.

This clone has only one observation. The J gene is TRBJ2-1, the V gene TRBV18; the match to TRBD2 covers 8 bases. Germline CDR1 reads KGHSH; CDR2 reads LQKENI. CDR3 length: 14 amino acids. The trim removed 6 bases at V and 6 bases at J, leaving 7 bases unmatched. DNA of the CDR3: TGTGCCAGCTCTACTCGGGAGGGCCCCAATGAGCAGTTCTTC. Amino acid sequence: CASSTREGPNEQFF.

J is TRBJ1-3 and V is TRBV30; 9 positions agree with TRBD1. Germline V gives CDR1 GTSNPN, CDR2 SVGIG (reference sequence). The CDR3 sequence is 17 residues long. V lost 3 bases, J lost 3 bases, and 12 bases stayed unmatched. CDR3 sequence: CAWRPPGQGGGGNTIYF. The CDR3 DNA reads as TGTGCCTGGAGGCCCCCGGGACAGGGAGGAGGTGGAAACACCATATATTTT.

This chain connects TRBV5-4 to TRBJ1-5; D is perhaps TRBD1 (5 bases). V was cut by 0 bases and J by 6 bases, with 13 bases left in between. The germline CDR1 and CDR2 sequences are SGHNT and YYREEE (reference sequence). The CDR3 contains 15 residues. DNA for the CDR3: TGTGCCAGCAGCTTGGGGGAGGGGAGAGGTCAGCCCCAGCATTTT. Its translation: CASSLGEGRGQPQHF.

The V call is TRBV20-1, the J call TRBJ2-1; no definite D call. Germline V gene data show CDR1 as DFQATT and CDR2 as SNEGSKA (reference sequence). The CDR3 is 11 amino acids. The V end was cut by 5 bases, the J end by 8 bases, with 10 bases between. DNA of the CDR3: TGCAGTGCTCAGCTAAGGGATGAGCAGTTCTTC. Amino acid sequence: CSAQLRDEQFF.

CDR3 sequence (DNA): TGTGCCAGCAGCTTGGCTCGCGGGAGAGGTAATGAGCAGTTCTTC. This codes for CASSLARGRGNEQFF. This chain connects TRBV5-4 to TRBJ2-1; 7 bases align to TRBD2. The J segment lost 7 bases and the V segment lost 0 bases, leaving 7 bases of the junction unmatched. The CDR3 contains 15 residues. The germline V gene encodes CDR1 SGHNT and CDR2 YYREEE (reference sequence).

The chain couples TRBV9 to TRBJ2-3; 10 bases match TRBD2. The CDR3 contains 19 residues. Trimming removed 0 bases from V and 6 bases from J; junction bases left unmatched: 16. Germline V CDR1 and CDR2: SGDLS, YYNGEE. The CDR3 nucleotides are TGTGCCAGCAGCGTAGCTAGCGGGAGTCGAAGCAAGGTTATTGATACGCAGTATTTT. Its protein is CASSVASGSRSKVIDTQYF.

The chain combines TRBV11-2 with TRBJ2-1; no definite D call. V was cut by 5 bases and J by 7 bases, with 12 bases left in between. The CDR3 is made up of 13 amino acids. Germline CDR1 is SGHAT and CDR2 is FQNNGV. The CDR3 protein is CASSLTPENEQFF. The CDR3 coding sequence is TGTGCCAGCAGCCTAACGCCAGAGAATGAGCAGTTCTTC.

This chain joins TRBV28 and TRBJ1-5; maybe TRBD1 (6 bases). Germline CDR1 and CDR2: MDHEN and SYDVKM. The CDR3 totals 15 residues. The ends were cut back, 7 bases at V and 6 bases at J, with 19 bases in the middle. In nucleotides, the CDR3 is TGTGCCAGCACCTTCCGGGGGGCGCATCGTCAGCCCCAGCATTTT. This encodes CASTFRGAHRQPQHF.

Turning to this clone: Other DNA variants within this sample encode the same CDR3. The chain employs TRBV6-5 and TRBJ2-2, with 8 bases identical to TRBD1. This CDR3 is 15 amino acids long. V was clipped by 4 bases and J by 4 bases; unmatched bases: 5. CDR1 and CDR2 (germline): MNHEY, SVGAGI. The CDR3 nucleotides are TGTGCCAGCAGTTCCGGACAGGGCTTCACCGGGGAGCTGTTTTTT. It yields the protein CASSSGQGFTGELFF.

The chain is built from TRBV5-1 and TRBJ2-7; TRBD2 aligns across 10 bases. The CDR3 covers 14 residues. V shed 3 bases and J 3 bases; nucleotides not matched to a gene: 3. Germline V CDR1 and CDR2: SGHRS, YFSETQ. The CDR3 coding sequence is TGCGCCAGCAGCTCGGGGACTAGCGACTACGAGCAGTACTTC. It translates to CASSSGTSDYEQYF.

The V and J genes are TRBV18 and TRBJ2-7; a possible D gene is TRBD1 (6 bases). Trimming left V 6 bases short and J 0 bases short, with 18 bases between. Germline V gene sequence: CDR1 KGHSH, CDR2 LQKENI. The CDR3 totals 16 residues. CDR3 residues: CASSSQGQGLSYEQYF. CDR3 bases: TGTGCCAGCTCGAGCCAGGGCCAGGGGCTCTCCTACGAGCAGTACTTC. Filled out from reference TRBV18 and TRBJ2-7, the complete variable domain reads NAGVMQNPRHLVRRRGQEARLRCSPMKGHSHVYWYRQLPEEGLKFMVYLQKENIIDESGMPKERFSAEFPKEGPSILRIQQVVRGDSAAYFCASSSQGQGLSYEQYFGPGTRLTVT.

This chain joins TRBV2 and TRBJ2-7; TRBD1 or TRBD2 may be the D gene (6 bases each). Germline CDR1 SNHLY, CDR2 FYNNEI. V was trimmed by 4 bases and J by 0 bases, leaving 13 bases between them. The length of the CDR3 is 15 residues. CDR3 region: CASSGGGGSSYEQYF. DNA for the CDR3: TGTGCCAGCAGTGGCGGAGGGGGGAGCTCCTACGAGCAGTACTTC.